This T cell receptor beta chain is from a study of T cell responses to AZD1222 COVID-19 vaccine. With respect to this clone: Its cognate antigen is unknown.

Profiled with immunoSEQ multiplex PCR; TCRdb holds only in-frame clones, not every one. The table lists 95,000 to 150,000 clones, 80% to 90% of them singletons, with approximately 8.1% in the top ten. The study, taken as a whole, reports: Spike was spanned by vaccine-associated CD4 TCRs, with dominance at 160-218 and 743-854. Spike-specific TCR depth and breadth grew after two AZD1222 doses. After the peak T cell response, and only then, were repertoires sampled. Baseline serostatus was positive in only six AZD1222 recipients.

The CDR3 is 14 residues long. Germline V CDR1 and CDR2: SNHLY, FYNNEI. The V end lost 3 bases, the J end lost 2 bases, and 7 bases lay between the germline ends. The chain uses TRBV2 and TRBJ1-4; perhaps TRBD1 as D (6 bases). Sequenced material: peripheral blood, taken on day 0 of AZD1222 vaccination. The receptor was derived from an adult in good health. The CDR3 protein is CASSDQGTNEKLFF. The CDR3 DNA follows: TGTGCCAGCAGTGACCAGGGGACTAATGAAAAACTGTTTTTT.